The clone carrying this TCR beta chain has a count of ten or more. This sample is part of a study of T cells in Graves' hyperthyroidism and ophthalmopathy. Across the whole study: Peripheral blood samples were taken at initial diagnosis, prior to any treatment.

The study excluded patients with uncontrolled infection, other autoimmune disease, pregnancy or lactation. Orbital computed tomography and thyroid ultrasound, together with serum TRAb and thyroxine and clinical symptoms, were used for diagnoses. Germline lookup yields CDR1 MDHEN and CDR2 SYDVKM. The V end was cut by 6 bases, the J end by 4 bases, with 10 bases between. The CDR3 runs to 12 residues. Amplification of TCR beta CDR3 regions used RNA as the template. First-round RT-PCR with HTBI primers amplified the TCR CDR3 region. MiXCR, run by TCRdb on the multiplex PCR reads, gives a single entry per CDR3 protein. The table lists around 400,000 distinct CDR3 sequences, just under 25% of them singletons, with over 70% in the top ten.

This chain links TRBV28 with TRBJ2-7; D remains ambiguous. The specimen sequenced was blood. This clonotype originated in a man aged 50 or older with Graves' hyperthyroidism. CDR3 loop: CASSPRAYEQYF. For the CDR3, the DNA is TGTGCCAGCAGCCCAAGGGCTTACGAGCAGTACTTC.